This TCR beta chain was sequenced during a study of blood T cells in healthy people across ages. For this clonotype: The antigen remains unidentified.

The V and J ends lost 1 base and 4 bases, in that order; junction bases with no gene match: 4. The CDR3 has 14 residues. Germline CDR1 SGHRS, CDR2 YFSETQ. A sample-barcoded 5' primer and a J-beta primer mix were used in a second PCR of roughly 6 to 12 cycles. All samples gave at least 3 million CDR3-containing paired-end reads. TCRdb re-derived calls from the 5' RACE reads in MiXCR, one entry per CDR3 protein. Among around 750,000 distinct CDR3 sequences listed, around half were seen once. The study's findings and limits: TCR beta diversity tracked closely with naive T cell percentage. Diversity estimated from one million T cells was considered an underestimate.

Extracted total RNA amounted to at least 5.5 micrograms for each sample. Sequenced: blood. V gene TRBV5-1 combines with J gene TRBJ1-2; 7 bases match TRBD1. The TCR originated in an elderly man in good health. DNA for the CDR3: TGCGCCAGCAGCTTGCGGGACAGCTTCTATGGCTACACCTTC. Translated: CASSLRDSFYGYTF. Using reference TRBV5-1 and TRBJ1-2 for the parts outside the CDR3, the full variable domain is KAGVTQTPRYLIKTRGQQVTLSCSPISGHRSVSWYQQTPGQGLQFLFEYFSETQRNKGNFPGRFSGRQFSNSRSEMNVSTLELGDSALYLCASSLRDSFYGYTFGSGTRLTVV.